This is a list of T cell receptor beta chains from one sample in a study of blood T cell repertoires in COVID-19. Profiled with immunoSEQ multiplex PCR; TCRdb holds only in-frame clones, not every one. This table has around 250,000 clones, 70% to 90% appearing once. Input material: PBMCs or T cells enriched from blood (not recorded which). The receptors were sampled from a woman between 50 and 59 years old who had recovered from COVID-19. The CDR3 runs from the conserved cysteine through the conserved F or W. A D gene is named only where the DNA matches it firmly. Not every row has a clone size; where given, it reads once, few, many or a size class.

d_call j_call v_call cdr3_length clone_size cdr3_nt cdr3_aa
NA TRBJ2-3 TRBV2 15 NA TGTGCCAGCAGTGCCCGGGTAGTTGGCACAGATACGCAGTATTTT CASSARVVGTDTQYF
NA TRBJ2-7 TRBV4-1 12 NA TGCGCCAGCAGCCAGACGGGTGACGAGCAGTACTTC CASSQTGDEQYF
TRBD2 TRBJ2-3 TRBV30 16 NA TGTGCCTGGAGTGTACTTGCGGGAGCAGAAGCAGATACGCAGTATTTT CAWSVLAGAEADTQYF
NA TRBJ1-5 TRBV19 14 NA TGTGCCAGTAGTAACCAGGGGTTAGGACAGCCCCAGCATTTT CASSNQGLGQPQHF
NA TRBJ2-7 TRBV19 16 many TGTGCCAGTAGACCAGGACCATCCCGGGGCTCCTACGAGCAGTACTTC CASRPGPSRGSYEQYF
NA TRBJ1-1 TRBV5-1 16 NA TGCGCCAGCAGCTCCAGAAACACTACACGGGACACTGAAGCTTTCTTT CASSSRNTTRDTEAFF
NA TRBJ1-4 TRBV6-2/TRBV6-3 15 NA TGTGCCAGCAGTTACTCGATCCCTGGCAATGAAAAACTGTTTTTT CASSYSIPGNEKLFF
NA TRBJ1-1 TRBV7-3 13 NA TGTGCCAGCAGCTTTGGAGGGGACACTGAAGCTTTCTTT CASSFGGDTEAFF
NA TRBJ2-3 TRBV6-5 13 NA TGTGCCAGCAGCCTTGTTGGGGGCCCTCAGCAGTATTTT CASSLVGGPQQYF
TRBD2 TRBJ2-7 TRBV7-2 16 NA TGTGCCAGCAGCTTAGTGGCTAGCGGGCTAAACTACGAGCAGTACTTC CASSLVASGLNYEQYF
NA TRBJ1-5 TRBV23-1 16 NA TGCGCCAGCAAACACAGACCCGACATCCCGCACCAGCCCCAGCATTTT CASKHRPDIPHQPQHF
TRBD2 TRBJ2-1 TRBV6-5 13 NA TGTGCCAGCAGTCCCGACCTGGGGACTAGCGGTGTCTTC CASSPDLGTSGVF
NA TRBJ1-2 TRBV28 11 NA TGTGCCAGCAGTGGGAGTTATGGCTACACCTTC CASSGSYGYTF
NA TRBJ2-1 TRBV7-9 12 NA TGTGCCAGCAGCCCCGTTGCGGGTAAGCAGTTCTTC CASSPVAGKQFF
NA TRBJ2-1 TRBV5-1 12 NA TGCGCCAGCAGCTTTCAGGGCTCAGTACAGTTCTTC CASSFQGSVQFF
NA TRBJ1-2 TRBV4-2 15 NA TGTGCCAGCAGCCAATCGTCTAACCTTGCATATGGCTACACCTTC CASSQSSNLAYGYTF
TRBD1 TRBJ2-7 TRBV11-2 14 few TGTGCCAGCAGCTCTCCGGGACAGGGGTACGAGCAGTACTTC CASSSPGQGYEQYF
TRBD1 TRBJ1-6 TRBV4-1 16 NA TGCGCCAGCAGCCAAGAACAGGGGCGAGACCATTCACCCCTCCACTTT CASSQEQGRDHSPLHF
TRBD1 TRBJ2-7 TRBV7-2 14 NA TGTGCCAGCAGCTTAGACAGGGGGTCCTACGAGCAGTACTTC CASSLDRGSYEQYF
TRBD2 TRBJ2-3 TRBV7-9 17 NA TGTGCCAGCAGCCCCCGCGGTAGCGGGATGAGCACAGATACGCAGTATTTT CASSPRGSGMSTDTQYF
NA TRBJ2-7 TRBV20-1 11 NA TGCAGTGCCGAAGAGGGAGTGGAGCAGTACTTC CSAEEGVEQYF
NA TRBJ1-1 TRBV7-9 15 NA TGTGCCAGCATAATACAGGGCAGGTCGGACACTGAAGCTTTCTTT CASIIQGRSDTEAFF
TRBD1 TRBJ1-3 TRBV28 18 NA TGTGCCAGCAGTTTATCCCGAGGACAGGGAGTATCTGGAAACACCATATATTTT CASSLSRGQGVSGNTIYF
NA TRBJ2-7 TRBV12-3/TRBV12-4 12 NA TGTGCCAGCAGTCCTCAGGGCTACGAGCAGTACTTC CASSPQGYEQYF
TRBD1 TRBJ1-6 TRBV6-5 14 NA TGTGCCAGCCAATACAGGGGGTATAATTCACCCCTCCACTTT CASQYRGYNSPLHF
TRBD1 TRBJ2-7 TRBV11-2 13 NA TGTGCCAGCAGCTTAAGACAGGGGTACGAGCAGTACTTC CASSLRQGYEQYF
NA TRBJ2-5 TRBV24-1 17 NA TGTGCCACCAGTGATCCCAGGGTCAGCTCCTCTGGAGAGACCCAGTACTTC CATSDPRVSSSGETQYF
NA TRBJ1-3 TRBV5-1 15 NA TGCGCCAGCAGCTTGGTCGGGGATGCTGGAAACACCATATATTTT CASSLVGDAGNTIYF
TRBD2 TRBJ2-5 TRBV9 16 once TGTGCCAGCAGCGTAGTAGCTAGCGGGGTCCAAGAGACCCAGTACTTC CASSVVASGVQETQYF
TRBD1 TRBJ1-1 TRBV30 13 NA TGTGCCTGGAGAGGACAGGGGGACACTGAAGCTTTCTTT CAWRGQGDTEAFF
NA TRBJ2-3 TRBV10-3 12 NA TGTGCCATCAGTGGAGCGGGAGATACGCAGTATTTT CAISGAGDTQYF
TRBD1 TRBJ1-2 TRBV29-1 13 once TGCAGCGCCCGCGGACAGGGGATCTATGGCTACACCTTC CSARGQGIYGYTF
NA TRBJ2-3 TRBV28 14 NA TGTGCCAGCAGTTTAAACCCTTCGGGGAGGACGCAGTATTTT CASSLNPSGRTQYF
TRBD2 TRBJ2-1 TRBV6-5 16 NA TGTGCCAGCAGTTCAAGGACTAGCGGGAGTTTGAATGAGCAGTTCTTC CASSSRTSGSLNEQFF
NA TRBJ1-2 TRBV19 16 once TGTGCCAGTAGTATAGACATCACGGGAGCAGTACATGGCTACACCTTC CASSIDITGAVHGYTF
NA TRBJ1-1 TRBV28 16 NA TGTGCCAGCCTCGGTCCCCTCCCCGCTATGAACACTGAAGCTTTCTTT CASLGPLPAMNTEAFF
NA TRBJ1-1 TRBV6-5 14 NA TGTGCCAGCAGTCCTACCTGGGGCAGCACTGAAGCTTTCTTT CASSPTWGSTEAFF
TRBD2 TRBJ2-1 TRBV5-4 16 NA TGTGCCAGCAGCTTGGGGGGACTAGCGGGCAGCAATGAGCAGTTCTTC CASSLGGLAGSNEQFF
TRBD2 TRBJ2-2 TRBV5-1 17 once TGCGCCAGCAGCTCACGATCGGGACTAGCGGAAACCGGGGAGCTGTTTTTT CASSSRSGLAETGELFF
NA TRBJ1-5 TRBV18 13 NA TGTGCCAGCTCAAGGGGAATTGATCAGCCCCAGCATTTT CASSRGIDQPQHF
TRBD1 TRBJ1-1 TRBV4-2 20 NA TGTGCCAGCAGCCCCCAGGGTTTGGACAGGGCAGGGGGGAGTAACACTGAAGCTTTCTTT CASSPQGLDRAGGSNTEAFF
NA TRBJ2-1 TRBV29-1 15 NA TGCAGCGTTGAAGGCCAGGGGCGAGGCGACAATGAGCAGTTCTTC CSVEGQGRGDNEQFF
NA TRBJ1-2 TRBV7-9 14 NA TGTGCCAGCGGGGGGTTGAATTTCGAAGGTGGCTACACCTTC CASGGLNFEGGYTF
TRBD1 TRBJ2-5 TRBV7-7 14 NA TGTGCTAGCAGCTTACAGGGGGTCGGGGAGACCCAGTACTTC CASSLQGVGETQYF
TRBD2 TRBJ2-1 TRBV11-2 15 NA TGTGCCAGCAGCGAAACTAGCGGGAGGGTCTATGAGCAGTTCTTC CASSETSGRVYEQFF
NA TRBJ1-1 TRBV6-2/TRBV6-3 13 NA TGTGCCAGCAGCAAATCAGAGAACACTGAAGCTTTCTTT CASSKSENTEAFF
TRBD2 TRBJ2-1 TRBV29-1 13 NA TGCAGCGTTGAAACAAGCGGGAGGCATGAGCAGTTCTTC CSVETSGRHEQFF
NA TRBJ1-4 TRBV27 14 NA TGTGCCAGCAGTTCTAGAGGTCCTAATGAAAAACTGTTTTTT CASSSRGPNEKLFF
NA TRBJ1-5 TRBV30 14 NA TGTGCCTATCAATCAGGGTTCGGCAATCAGCCCCAGCATTTT CAYQSGFGNQPQHF
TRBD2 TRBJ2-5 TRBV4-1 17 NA TGCGCCAGCAGCCCCGACGGGGCTAGCGGTTACCAAGAGACCCAGTACTTC CASSPDGASGYQETQYF
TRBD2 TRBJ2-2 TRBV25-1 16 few TGTGCCAGCAGTGAATTTTTGCGGGAGAGCACCGGGGAGCTGTTTTTT CASSEFLRESTGELFF
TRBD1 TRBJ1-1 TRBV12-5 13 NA TGTGCTACCCAAAGACAGGGGAACACTGAAGCTTTCTTT CATQRQGNTEAFF
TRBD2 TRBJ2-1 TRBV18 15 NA TGTGCCAGCTCACCCTCGGGACTAGACTACAATGAGCAGTTCTTC CASSPSGLDYNEQFF